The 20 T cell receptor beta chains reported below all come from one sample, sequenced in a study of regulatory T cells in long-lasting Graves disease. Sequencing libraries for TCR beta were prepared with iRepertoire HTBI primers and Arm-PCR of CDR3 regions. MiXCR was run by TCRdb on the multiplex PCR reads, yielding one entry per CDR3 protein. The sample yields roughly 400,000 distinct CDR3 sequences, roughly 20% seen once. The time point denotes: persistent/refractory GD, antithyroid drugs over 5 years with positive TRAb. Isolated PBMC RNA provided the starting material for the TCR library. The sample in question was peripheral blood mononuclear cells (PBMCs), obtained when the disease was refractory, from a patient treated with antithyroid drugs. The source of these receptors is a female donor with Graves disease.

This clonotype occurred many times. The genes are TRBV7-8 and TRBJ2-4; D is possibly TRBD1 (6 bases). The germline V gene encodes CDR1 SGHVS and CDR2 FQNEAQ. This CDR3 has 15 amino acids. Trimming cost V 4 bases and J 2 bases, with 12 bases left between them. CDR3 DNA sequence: TGTGCCAGCAGCTCCTCCGGGACACCCAAAAACATTCAGTACTTC. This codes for CASSSSGTPKNIQYF.

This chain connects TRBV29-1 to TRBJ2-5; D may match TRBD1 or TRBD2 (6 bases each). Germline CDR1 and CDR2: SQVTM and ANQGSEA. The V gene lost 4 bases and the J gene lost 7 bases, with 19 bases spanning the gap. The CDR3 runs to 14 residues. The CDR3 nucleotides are TGCAGCGTTGGGACAGTCCCCTCGGGAGTGACCCAGTACTTC. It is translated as CSVGTVPSGVTQYF.

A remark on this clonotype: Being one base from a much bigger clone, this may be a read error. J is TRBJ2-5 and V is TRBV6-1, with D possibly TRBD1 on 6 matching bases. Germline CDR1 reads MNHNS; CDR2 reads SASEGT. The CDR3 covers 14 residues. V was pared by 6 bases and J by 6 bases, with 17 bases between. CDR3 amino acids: CASRRDIGAQTQYF. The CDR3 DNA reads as TGTGCCAGCAGACGGGACATTGGGGCGCAGACCCAGTACTTC.

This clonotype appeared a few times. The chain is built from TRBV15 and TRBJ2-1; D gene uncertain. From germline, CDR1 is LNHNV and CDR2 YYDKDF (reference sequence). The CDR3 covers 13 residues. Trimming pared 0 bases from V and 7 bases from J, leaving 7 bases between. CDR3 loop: CATSRDQWNEQFF. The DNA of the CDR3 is TGTGCCACCAGCAGAGATCAATGGAATGAGCAGTTCTTC.

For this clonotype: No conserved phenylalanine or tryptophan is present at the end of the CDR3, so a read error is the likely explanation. The CDR3 sequence: CASSQELGTGGGETQYS. The DNA for the CDR3 is TGCGCCAGCAGCCAAGAGCTCGGGACAGGGGGCGGGGAGACCCAGTACTCC. This chain links TRBV4-3 with TRBJ2-5, with 12 bases identical to TRBD1. CDR1 is LGHNA, CDR2 YSLEER, per germline. Trimming cost V 0 bases and J 5 bases; bases outside gene matches: 7. The CDR3 loop spans 17 amino acids.

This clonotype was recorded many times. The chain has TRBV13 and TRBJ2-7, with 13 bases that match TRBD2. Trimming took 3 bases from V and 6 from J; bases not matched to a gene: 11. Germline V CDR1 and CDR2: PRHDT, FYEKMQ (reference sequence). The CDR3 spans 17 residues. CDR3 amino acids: CASSFGTSGKILGEQYF. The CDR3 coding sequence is TGTGCCAGCAGCTTCGGGACTAGCGGGAAAATTTTGGGCGAGCAGTACTTC. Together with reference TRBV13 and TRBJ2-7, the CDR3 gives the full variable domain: AAGVIQSPRHLIKEKRETATLKCYPIPRHDTVYWYQQGPGQDPQFLISFYEKMQSDKGSIPDRFSAQQFSDYHSELNMSSLELGDSALYFCASSFGTSGKILGEQYFGPGTRLTVT.

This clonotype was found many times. In DNA, the CDR3 is TGTGCCAGCAGCCCCGGAATTGTGTCCCAAGAGACCCAGTACTTC. Its protein is CASSPGIVSQETQYF. The chain is built from TRBV7-9 and TRBJ2-5; D gene uncertain. CDR3 length equals 15 residues. Per germline, CDR1 SEHNR and CDR2 FQNEAQ (reference sequence). V lost 5 bases and J 1 base, leaving 14 bases between the germline ends.

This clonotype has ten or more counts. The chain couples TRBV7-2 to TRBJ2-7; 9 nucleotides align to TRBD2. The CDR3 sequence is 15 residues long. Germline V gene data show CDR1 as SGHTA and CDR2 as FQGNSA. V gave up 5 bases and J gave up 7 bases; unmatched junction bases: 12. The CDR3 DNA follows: TGTGCCAGCAGCCAGGAGGTAGCGGGAGTGGGTGAGCAGTACTTC. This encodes CASSQEVAGVGEQYF.

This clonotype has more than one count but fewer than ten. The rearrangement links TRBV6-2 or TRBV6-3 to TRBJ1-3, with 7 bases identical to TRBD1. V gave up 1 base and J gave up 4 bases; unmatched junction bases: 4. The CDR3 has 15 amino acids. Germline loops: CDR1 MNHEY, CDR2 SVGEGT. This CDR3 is CASSYLTGVGNTIYF. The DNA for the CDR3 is TGTGCCAGCAGTTACTTAACAGGGGTCGGAAACACCATATATTTT.

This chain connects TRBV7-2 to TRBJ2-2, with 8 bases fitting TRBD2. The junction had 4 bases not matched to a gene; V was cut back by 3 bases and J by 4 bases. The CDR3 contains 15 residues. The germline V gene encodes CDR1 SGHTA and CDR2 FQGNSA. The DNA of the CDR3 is TGTGCCAGCAGCTTTGCGGGAGGCTCCACCGGGGAGCTGTTTTTT. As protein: CASSFAGGSTGELFF.

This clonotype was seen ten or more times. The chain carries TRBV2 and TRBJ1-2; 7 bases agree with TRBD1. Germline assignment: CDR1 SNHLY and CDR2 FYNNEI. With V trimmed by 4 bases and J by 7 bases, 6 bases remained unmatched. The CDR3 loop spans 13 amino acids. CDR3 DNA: TGTGCCAGCAGTGTAGGACAGGCGTCTGGCTACACCTTC. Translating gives CASSVGQASGYTF.

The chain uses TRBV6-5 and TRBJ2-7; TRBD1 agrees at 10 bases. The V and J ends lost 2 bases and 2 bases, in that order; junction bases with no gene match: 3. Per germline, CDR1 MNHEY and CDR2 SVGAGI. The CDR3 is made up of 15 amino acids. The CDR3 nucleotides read TGTGCCAGCAGTTACGGGACAGGGGACCCCTACGAGCAGTACTTC. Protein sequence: CASSYGTGDPYEQYF.

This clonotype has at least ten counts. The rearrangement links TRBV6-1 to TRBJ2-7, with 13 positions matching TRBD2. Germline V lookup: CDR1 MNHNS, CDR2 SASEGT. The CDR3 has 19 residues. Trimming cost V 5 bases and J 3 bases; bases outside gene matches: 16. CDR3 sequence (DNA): TGTGCCAGCAGTAGGATCTCCGGGACAGGGACTAGCGGGAACTACGAGCAGTACTTC. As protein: CASSRISGTGTSGNYEQYF.

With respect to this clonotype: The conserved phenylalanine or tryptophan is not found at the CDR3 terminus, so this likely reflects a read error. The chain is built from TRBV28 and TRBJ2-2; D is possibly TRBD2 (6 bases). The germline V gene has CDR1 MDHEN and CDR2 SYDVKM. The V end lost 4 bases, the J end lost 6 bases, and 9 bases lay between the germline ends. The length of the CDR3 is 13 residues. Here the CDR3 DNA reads TGTGCCAGCAGTTCGACTAGGGCCGGGGAGCTGTTTTCT. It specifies CASSSTRAGELFS.

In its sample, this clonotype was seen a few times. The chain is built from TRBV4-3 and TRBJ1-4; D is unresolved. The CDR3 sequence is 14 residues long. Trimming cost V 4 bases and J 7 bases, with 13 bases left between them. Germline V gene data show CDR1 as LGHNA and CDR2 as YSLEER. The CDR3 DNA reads TGCGCCAGCAGCCTTCACGCCAGCGGTGAAAAACTGTTTTTT. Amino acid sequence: CASSLHASGEKLFF.

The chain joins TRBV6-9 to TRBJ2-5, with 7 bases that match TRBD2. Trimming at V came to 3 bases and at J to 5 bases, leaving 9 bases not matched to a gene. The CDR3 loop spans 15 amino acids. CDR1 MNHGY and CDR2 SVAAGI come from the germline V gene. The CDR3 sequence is CASSYLPGRRETQYF. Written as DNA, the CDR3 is TGTGCCAGCAGTTACCTCCCCGGGAGGAGGGAGACCCAGTACTTC.

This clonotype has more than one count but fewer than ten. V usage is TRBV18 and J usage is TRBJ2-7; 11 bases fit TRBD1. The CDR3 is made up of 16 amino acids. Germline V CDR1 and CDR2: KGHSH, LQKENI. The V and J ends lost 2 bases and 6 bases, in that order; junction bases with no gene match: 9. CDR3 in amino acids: CASSPMPGQGDLEQYF. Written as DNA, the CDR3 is TGTGCCAGCTCACCAATGCCGGGACAGGGGGATCTCGAGCAGTACTTC.

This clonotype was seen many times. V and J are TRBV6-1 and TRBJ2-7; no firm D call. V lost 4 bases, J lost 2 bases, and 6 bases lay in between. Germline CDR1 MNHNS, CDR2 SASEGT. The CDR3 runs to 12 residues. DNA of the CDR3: TGTGCCAGCAGTGGGCAGACCTACGAGCAGTACTTC. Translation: CASSGQTYEQYF.

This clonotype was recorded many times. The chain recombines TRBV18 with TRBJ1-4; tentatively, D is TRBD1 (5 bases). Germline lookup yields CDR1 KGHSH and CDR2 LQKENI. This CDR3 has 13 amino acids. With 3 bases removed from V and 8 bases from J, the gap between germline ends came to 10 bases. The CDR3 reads CASSPGLQEKLFF. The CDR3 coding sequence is TGTGCCAGCTCACCGGGACTACAGGAAAAACTGTTTTTT. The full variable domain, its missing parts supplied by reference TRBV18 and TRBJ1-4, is NAGVMQNPRHLVRRRGQEARLRCSPMKGHSHVYWYRQLPEEGLKFMVYLQKENIIDESGMPKERFSAEFPKEGPSILRIQQVVRGDSAAYFCASSPGLQEKLFFGSGTQLSVL.

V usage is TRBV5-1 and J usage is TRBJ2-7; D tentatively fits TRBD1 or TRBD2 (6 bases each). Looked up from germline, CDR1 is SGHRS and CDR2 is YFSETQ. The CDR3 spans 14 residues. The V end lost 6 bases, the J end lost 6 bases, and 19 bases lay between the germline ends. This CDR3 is CASTSAPGAVEQYF. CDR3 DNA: TGCGCCAGCACCAGCGCCCCGGGGGCGGTCGAGCAGTACTTC.